Included here is one TCR beta chain sequence, with context. These data originate in a study of CD8 T cells in ankylosing spondylitis. The CDR3 spans 15 residues. V shed 3 bases and J 0 bases; nucleotides not matched to a gene: 5. CDR1 LNHNV and CDR2 YYDKDF come from the germline V gene (reference sequence). Each CDR3 protein gets one entry after TCRdb re-called the 5' RACE reads with MiXCR. The profile shows 250,000 to 400,000 distinct CDR3 sequences, roughly 11% of them singletons. The TCR sequence derives from a female donor with ankylosing spondylitis or in good health (not recorded which). Sequenced: blood, either unsorted or a sorted T cell fraction (not recorded which). The chain uses TRBV15 and TRBJ2-7; 7 positions agree with TRBD2. The CDR3 DNA follows: TGTGCCACCAGCAGTAGCGGGCGAAGCTCCTACGAGCAGTACTTC. This translates into CATSSSGRSSYEQYF.